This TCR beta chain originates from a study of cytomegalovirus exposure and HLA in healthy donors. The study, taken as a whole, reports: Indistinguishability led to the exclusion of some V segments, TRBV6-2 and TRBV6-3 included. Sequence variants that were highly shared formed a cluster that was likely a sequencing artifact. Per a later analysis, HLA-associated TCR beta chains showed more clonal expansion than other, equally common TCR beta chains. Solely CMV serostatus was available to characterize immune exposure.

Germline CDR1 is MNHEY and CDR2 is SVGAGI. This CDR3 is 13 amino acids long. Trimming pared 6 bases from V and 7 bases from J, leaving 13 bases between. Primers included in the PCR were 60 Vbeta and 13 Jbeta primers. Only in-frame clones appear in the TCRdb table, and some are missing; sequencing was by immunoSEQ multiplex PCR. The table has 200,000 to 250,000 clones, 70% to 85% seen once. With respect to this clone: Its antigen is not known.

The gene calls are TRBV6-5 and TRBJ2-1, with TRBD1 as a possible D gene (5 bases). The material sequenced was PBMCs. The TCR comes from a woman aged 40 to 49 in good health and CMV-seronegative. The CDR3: CASRGLGRNEQFF. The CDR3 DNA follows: TGTGCCAGCAGGGGGCTAGGTAGGAATGAGCAGTTCTTC.